The 28 T cell receptor beta chains below come from one sample, sequenced in a study of regulatory T cells in long-lasting Graves disease. Noted time point: newly diagnosed GD, antithyroid drugs for less than 3 months. Making the TCR library involved RNA that had been extracted from PBMCs. Sequencing libraries for TCR beta were prepared with iRepertoire HTBI primers and Arm-PCR of CDR3 regions. TCRdb redid the calling of the multiplex PCR reads with MiXCR, one entry per CDR3 protein. The sample shows hundreds of thousands of distinct CDR3 sequences, 16% of them seen only once. The data also belong to a second study, concerning T cells in Graves' hyperthyroidism and ophthalmopathy.

Sample: peripheral blood mononuclear cells (PBMCs), taken at new diagnosis, from a patient treated with antithyroid drugs. The source of these receptors is a woman under 40 with Graves disease.

Many counts were recorded for this clonotype. The V and J genes are TRBV12-3 or TRBV12-4 and TRBJ2-1; 8 bases align to TRBD2. This CDR3 is 14 amino acids long. Losses at the gene ends were 3 bases for V and 7 bases for J; bases not matched to a gene: 5. This CDR3 is CASSFRTSLNEQFF. CDR3 coding DNA: TGTGCCAGCAGTTTCCGGACTAGCTTAAATGAGCAGTTCTTC.

This clonotype was seen more than once but under ten times. The V and J genes are TRBV24-1 and TRBJ2-1; 7 positions agree with TRBD1. V was clipped by 3 bases and J by 3 bases; unmatched bases: 10. There are 17 residues in the CDR3. Per germline, CDR1 KGHDR and CDR2 SFDVKD. CDR3 nucleotides: TGTGCCACCAGTGATCGAAACAGGGGTGAGGGCTACAATGAGCAGTTCTTC. It yields the protein CATSDRNRGEGYNEQFF.

This clonotype has at least ten counts. The genes are TRBV6-1 and TRBJ1-1; no firm D call. V lost 8 bases to trimming and J lost 0 bases, with 7 bases between them. Germline V gene lookup returns CDR1 MNHNS and CDR2 SASEGT. The CDR3 runs 12 residues. CDR3: CASGTVNTEAFF. The CDR3, as DNA: TGTGCCAGCGGCACGGTGAACACTGAAGCTTTCTTT.

This clonotype was recorded many times. V gene TRBV15 combines with J gene TRBJ2-1; D is ambiguous. Germline CDR1 reads LNHNV; CDR2 reads YYDKDF (reference sequence). V was clipped by 1 base and J by 2 bases, with 15 bases between them. There are 17 residues in the CDR3. CDR3 region: CATSRVQPADPYNEQFF. Written as DNA, the CDR3 is TGTGCCACCAGCAGAGTCCAGCCTGCCGACCCCTACAATGAGCAGTTCTTC.

The gene calls are TRBV3-1 and TRBJ1-2; a weak D match, TRBD1 (5 bases). Trimming took 1 base from V and 8 from J, leaving 8 bases between them. CDR1 LGHDT and CDR2 YNNKEL come from the germline V gene (reference sequence). CDR3 size: 12 residues. CDR3 loop: CASSQVEGGYTF. The DNA of the CDR3 is TGTGCCAGCAGCCAAGTGGAGGGGGGCTACACCTTC.

This clonotype was detected ten times or more. The chain joins TRBV12-3 or TRBV12-4 to TRBJ1-2, with a weak D call TRBD1 (6 bases). This CDR3 comprises 15 residues. Trimming cost V 3 bases and J 5 bases, with 16 bases left between them. DNA of the CDR3: TGTGCCAGCAGTTTCGCTTCAACAGGGCAATATGGCTACACCTTC. Amino acids: CASSFASTGQYGYTF.

Concerning this clonotype: At one end the junction does not follow the germline gene, possibly because of a read error. The chain uses TRBV28 and TRBJ2-7; D uncertain. Germline CDR1 is MDHEN and CDR2 is SYDVKM. The CDR3 contains 13 residues. CDR3 in DNA: TGTACCAGCAGTTTAACTACCACCTACGAGCAGTACTTC. It specifies CTSSLTTTYEQYF.

The J gene is TRBJ2-1, the V gene TRBV6-2 or TRBV6-3, with D perhaps matching TRBD2 (5 bases). Germline CDR1 reads MNHEY; CDR2 reads SVGEGT. CDR3 length: 14 residues. Trimming stripped 6 bases from V and 3 bases from J, with 12 bases between. The CDR3 sequence is CASRPGSLYNEQFF. CDR3 in DNA: TGTGCCAGCAGGCCGGGGTCCCTCTACAATGAGCAGTTCTTC.

This clonotype was recorded at least ten times. V usage is TRBV16 and J usage is TRBJ1-5, with a weak D call TRBD1 (6 bases). The length of the CDR3 is 14 residues. V lost 0 bases to trimming and J lost 6 bases, with 9 bases between them. Germline V gene data show CDR1 as KGHSY and CDR2 as FQNENV. The CDR3 loop is CASSQSFRGQPQHF. CDR3 nucleotide sequence: TGTGCCAGCAGCCAATCGTTCAGGGGTCAGCCCCAGCATTTT. Full variable domain (rest looked up from reference TRBV16 and TRBJ1-5): GEEVAQTPKHLVRGEGQKAKLYCAPIKGHSYVFWYQQVLKNEFKFLISFQNENVFDETGMPKERFSAKCLPNSPCSLEIQATKLEDSAVYFCASSQSFRGQPQHFGDGTRLSIL.

This clonotype has at least ten counts. CDR3 sequence reads: CASRQRTEANNEQFF. In nucleotides, the CDR3 is TGTGCCAGCAGGCAACGGACAGAGGCAAACAATGAGCAGTTCTTC. The rearrangement links TRBV12-3 or TRBV12-4 to TRBJ2-1; D is perhaps TRBD1 (6 bases). The CDR3 length is 15 residues. Trimming shortened V by 6 bases and J by 5 bases, and 17 bases separated the two germline ends.

This clonotype was recorded at least ten times. The chain couples TRBV28 to TRBJ2-4; no firm D call. The germline CDR1 and CDR2 sequences are MDHEN and SYDVKM. V was trimmed by 5 bases and J by 10 bases, leaving 9 bases between them. This CDR3 contains 11 residues. The CDR3 region has the DNA TGTGCCAGCAGTGAATTAGGTATTCAGTACTTC. Residues: CASSELGIQYF.

The CDR3 DNA reads as TGTGCCTGGGCTGGGCTGGGGAATGGCTACACCTTC. Its protein product is CAWAGLGNGYTF. The chain couples TRBV30 to TRBJ1-2; D not certain. V lost 5 bases and J 6 bases, leaving 13 bases between the germline ends. Germline CDR1 and CDR2: GTSNPN and SVGIG (reference sequence). There are 12 residues in the CDR3.

This clonotype has only a few counts. V is TRBV18 and J is TRBJ2-3; D may match TRBD1 or TRBD2 (5 bases each). Germline V gives CDR1 KGHSH, CDR2 LQKENI. With 6 bases removed from V and 2 bases from J, the gap between germline ends came to 15 bases. The CDR3 loop spans 15 amino acids. CDR3 loop: CASSPNRGPTDTQYF. The CDR3 DNA reads as TGTGCCAGCTCGCCAAACCGGGGACCCACAGATACGCAGTATTTT.

This clonotype was found a few times. The chain couples TRBV25-1 to TRBJ1-1; D is unresolved. V lost 4 bases, J lost 0 bases, and 18 bases lay in between. Per the germline V gene, CDR1 is MGHDK and CDR2 is SYGVNS. This CDR3 is built from 17 residues. The CDR3 is CASSANLGRGMNTEAFF. The CDR3 region has the DNA TGTGCCAGCAGTGCAAACCTGGGAAGAGGGATGAACACTGAAGCTTTCTTT.

In this sample, this clonotype turned up many times. The J gene is TRBJ1-5, the V gene TRBV27; 8 nucleotides agree with TRBD1. CDR1 is MNHEY and CDR2 is SMNVEV in the germline V gene (reference sequence). The CDR3 spans 15 residues. Losses at the gene ends were 5 bases for V and 2 bases for J; bases not matched to a gene: 5. The CDR3 region has the DNA TGTGCCAGCAGTGGGGGGACAGGCGGCAATCAGCCCCAGCATTTT. This codes for CASSGGTGGNQPQHF.

A few counts support this clonotype. The gene calls are TRBV19 and TRBJ1-2, with D hard to call. Germline CDR1 LNHDA, CDR2 SQIVND (reference sequence). CDR3 length: 12 residues. Trimming removed 0 bases at V and 8 bases at J, with 7 bases between. Here the CDR3 DNA reads TGTGCCAGTAGTATAGAAGGGCGCGGCTACACCTTC. The encoded protein is CASSIEGRGYTF.

CDR3 residues: CASSSGTGARSNQPQHF. The CDR3 DNA is TGTGCCAGTAGTTCCGGGACAGGGGCAAGGAGCAATCAGCCCCAGCATTTT. The J gene is TRBJ1-5, the V gene TRBV19; 10 bases are shared with TRBD1. V lost 5 bases and J lost 1; bases outside the gene matches: 8. The CDR3 is made up of 17 amino acids. Germline CDR1 is LNHDA and CDR2 is SQIVND (reference sequence).

This clonotype occurred many times. The CDR3 DNA is TGTGCCAGCAGGACAGGACAGGCTGGAAAAGAGACCCAGTACTTC. Translation gives CASRTGQAGKETQYF. The J gene is TRBJ2-5, the V gene TRBV28; 7 nucleotides align to TRBD1. Losses at the gene ends were 6 bases for V and 3 bases for J; bases not matched to a gene: 10. CDR3 size: 15 residues. In germline, CDR1 is MDHEN, CDR2 SYDVKM.

The V gene is TRBV15, the J gene TRBJ1-5; 7 bases align to TRBD1. The trim removed 1 base at V and 6 bases at J, leaving 6 bases unmatched. CDR1 is LNHNV and CDR2 is YYDKDF in the germline V gene (reference sequence). This CDR3 comprises 15 residues. CDR3 bases: TGTGCCACCAGCAGAGCCAGACAGGGATTTCAGCCCCAGCATTTT. Amino acids: CATSRARQGFQPQHF.

V usage is TRBV20-1 and J usage is TRBJ2-7; D may be TRBD1 or TRBD2 (5 bases each). Looked up from germline, CDR1 is DFQATT and CDR2 is SNEGSKA (reference sequence). This CDR3 is 15 amino acids long. V lost 0 bases and J 2 bases, leaving 14 bases between the germline ends. The CDR3 DNA sequence: TGCAGTGCTAGAGACGGGACGGAAATAACCTACGAGCAGTACTTC. Translating gives CSARDGTEITYEQYF.

This clonotype was detected ten times or more. The V call is TRBV20-1, the J call TRBJ1-5; D remains ambiguous. The CDR3 totals 12 residues. CDR1 and CDR2 from the germline V gene are DFQATT and SNEGSKA (reference sequence). Trimming shortened V by 1 base and J by 7 bases, and 8 bases separated the two germline ends. CDR3 nucleotide sequence: TGCAGTGCTAGAGGGGGAAACCAGCCCCAGCATTTT. Its translation: CSARGGNQPQHF.

Many counts were recorded for this clonotype. The chain employs TRBV28 and TRBJ1-1; possible D gene TRBD1, 6 bases. This CDR3 contains 14 residues. The V gene's germline CDR1 is MDHEN and CDR2 SYDVKM. V gave up 5 bases and J gave up 4 bases, with 14 bases separating them. The CDR3 coding sequence is TGTGCCAGCAGTCCTACAGGGTTTGTCACTGAAGCTTTCTTT. Protein product: CASSPTGFVTEAFF. Filled out from reference TRBV28 and TRBJ1-1, the complete variable domain reads DVKVTQSSRYLVKRTGEKVFLECVQDMDHENMFWYRQDPGLGLRLIYFSYDVKMKEKGDIPEGYSVSREKKERFSLILESASTNQTSMYLCASSPTGFVTEAFFGQGTRLTVV.

This chain uses TRBV12-3 or TRBV12-4 with TRBJ2-3; weak D call: TRBD2 (6 bases). The ends were cut back, 1 base at V and 3 bases at J, with 11 bases in the middle. The CDR3 consists of 15 residues. CDR3 sequence: CASSLGLGRTDTQYF. CDR3 nucleotide sequence: TGTGCCAGCAGTTTAGGACTAGGAAGGACAGATACGCAGTATTTT.

This clonotype was observed at least ten times. This sequence joins TRBV7-3 and TRBJ2-1; 8 bases match TRBD1. V gave up 5 bases and J gave up 2 bases; unmatched junction bases: 8. The V gene's germline CDR1 is SGHTA and CDR2 FQGTGA. The CDR3 is 16 amino acids. The CDR3 is CASSTRTGKAYNEQFF. CDR3 DNA sequence: TGTGCCAGCAGCACTCGGACAGGGAAAGCCTACAATGAGCAGTTCTTC.

This clonotype was detected ten times or more. The chain links TRBV12-3 or TRBV12-4 to TRBJ2-2; 11 bases align to TRBD2. This CDR3 region has 19 residues. The V and J ends lost 5 bases and 0 bases, in that order; junction bases with no gene match: 11. CDR3 in DNA: TGTGCCAGCAGTCCCGCCCGACTAGCGGGGCTAACGAACACCGGGGAGCTGTTTTTT. Translation: CASSPARLAGLTNTGELFF.

This clonotype was counted at least ten times. The chain uses TRBV28 and TRBJ1-2; the D gene is possibly TRBD1 (5 bases). V was clipped by 1 base and J by 2 bases, with 20 bases between them. Looked up from germline, CDR1 is MDHEN and CDR2 is SYDVKM. CDR3 length: 18 residues. The CDR3 DNA reads as TGTGCCAGCAGTTTATTGGGGACTGGGAGGGGCAGAAACTATGGCTACACCTTC. Protein: CASSLLGTGRGRNYGYTF.

This clonotype turned up a few times. The chain links TRBV28 to TRBJ2-1; 10 bases align to TRBD2. V dropped 4 bases and J dropped 5; count of bases not matched to a gene: 5. Germline CDR1 MDHEN, CDR2 SYDVKM. This CDR3 contains 15 residues. CDR3 DNA sequence: TGTGCCAGCAGTTCTAGCGGGAGTGGGGACAATGAGCAGTTCTTC. It specifies CASSSSGSGDNEQFF.

This clonotype was counted ten times or more. The genes are TRBV7-9 and TRBJ1-1; perhaps TRBD1 as D (6 bases). The CDR3 consists of 15 residues. The germline V and J ends were trimmed by 5 bases and 1 base, with 14 bases remaining between them. Per germline, CDR1 SEHNR and CDR2 FQNEAQ (reference sequence). The CDR3 region is CASSPPMGANTEAFF. CDR3 coding DNA: TGTGCCAGCAGCCCCCCCATGGGGGCGAACACTGAAGCTTTCTTT.